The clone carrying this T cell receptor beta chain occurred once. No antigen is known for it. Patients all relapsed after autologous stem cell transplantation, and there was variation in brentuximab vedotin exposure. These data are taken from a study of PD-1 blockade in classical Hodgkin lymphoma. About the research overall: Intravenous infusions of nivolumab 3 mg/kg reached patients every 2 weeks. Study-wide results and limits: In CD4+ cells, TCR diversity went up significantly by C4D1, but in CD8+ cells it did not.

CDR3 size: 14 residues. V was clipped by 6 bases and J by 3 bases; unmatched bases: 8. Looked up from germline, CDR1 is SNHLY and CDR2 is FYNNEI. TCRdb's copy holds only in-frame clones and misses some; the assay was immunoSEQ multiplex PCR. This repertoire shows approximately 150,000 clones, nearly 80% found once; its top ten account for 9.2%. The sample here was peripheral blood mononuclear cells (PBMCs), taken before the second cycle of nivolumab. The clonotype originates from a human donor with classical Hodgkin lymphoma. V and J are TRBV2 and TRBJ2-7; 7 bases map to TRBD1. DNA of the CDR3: TGTGCCAGCAGAAGACAGGGTGGGAGCTACGAGCAGTACTTC. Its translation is CASRRQGGSYEQYF.